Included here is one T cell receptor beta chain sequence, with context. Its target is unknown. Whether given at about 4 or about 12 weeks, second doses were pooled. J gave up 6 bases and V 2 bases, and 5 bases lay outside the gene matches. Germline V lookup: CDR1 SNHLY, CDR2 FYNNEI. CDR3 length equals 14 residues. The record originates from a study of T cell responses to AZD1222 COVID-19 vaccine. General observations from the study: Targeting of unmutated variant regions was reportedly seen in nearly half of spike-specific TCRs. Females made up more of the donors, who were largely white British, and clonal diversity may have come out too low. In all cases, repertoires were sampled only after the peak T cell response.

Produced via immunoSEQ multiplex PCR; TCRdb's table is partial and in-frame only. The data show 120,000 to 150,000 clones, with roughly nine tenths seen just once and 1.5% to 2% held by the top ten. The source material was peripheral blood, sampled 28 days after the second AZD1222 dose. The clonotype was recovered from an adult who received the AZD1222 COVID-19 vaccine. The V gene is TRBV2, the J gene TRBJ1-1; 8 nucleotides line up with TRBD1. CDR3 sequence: CASSETGGIAEAFF. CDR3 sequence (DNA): TGTGCCAGCAGTGAAACAGGGGGGATCGCTGAAGCTTTCTTT.